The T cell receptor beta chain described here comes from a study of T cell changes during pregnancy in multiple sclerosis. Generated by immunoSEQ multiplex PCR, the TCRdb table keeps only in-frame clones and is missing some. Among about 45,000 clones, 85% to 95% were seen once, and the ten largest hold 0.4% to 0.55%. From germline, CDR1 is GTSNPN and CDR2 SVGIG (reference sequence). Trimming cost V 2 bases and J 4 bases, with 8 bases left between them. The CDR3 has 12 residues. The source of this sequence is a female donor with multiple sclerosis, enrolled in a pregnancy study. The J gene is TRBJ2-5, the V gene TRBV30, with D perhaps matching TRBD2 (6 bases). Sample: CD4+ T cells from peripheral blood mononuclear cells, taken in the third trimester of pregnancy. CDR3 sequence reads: CAWSRAGETQYF. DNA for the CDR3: TGTGCCTGGAGTCGAGCGGGAGAGACCCAGTACTTC.